This record covers a single T cell receptor (beta chain). This sample is drawn from a study of blood T cell repertoires in COVID-19. As for the study in general: Sources were T cells, B-cell-depleted T cells, or PBMCs; the material itself was cDNA or gDNA.

Germline V CDR1 and CDR2: MNHEY, SVGAGI. This CDR3 comprises 14 residues. V dropped 5 bases and J dropped 5; count of bases not matched to a gene: 6. Using immunoSEQ multiplex PCR, the repertoire was profiled, and TCRdb retains in-frame clones only, with some absent. The data contain roughly 250,000 clones, around 89% of them seen just once; the ten biggest clones take up around 0.99%. The J gene is TRBJ2-3, the V gene TRBV6-5, with 8 positions matching TRBD2. Material for sequencing was peripheral blood. This TCR derives from a woman in her 40s who had recovered from COVID-19. The DNA for the CDR3 is TGTGCCAGCAGTCCCGGACTAGCAGGAGATACGCAGTATTTT. Translation gives CASSPGLAGDTQYF.